The 32 T cell receptor beta chains presented below share a single source sample, sequenced in a study of spatial heterogeneity in lung cancer. From the 5' RACE reads, TCRdb called clonotypes with MiXCR, one entry per CDR3 protein. This table has around 9,800 distinct CDR3 sequences, around 6.3% appearing once. Time point here: sample taken at primary tumor resection. The source was PBMCs, collected at surgery. Source of these receptors: a male donor with early-stage non-small cell lung cancer.

Many counts were recorded for this clonotype. This chain connects TRBV7-8 to TRBJ2-2, with TRBD2 as a possible D gene (6 bases). V was pared by 5 bases and J by 3 bases, with 10 bases between. There are 14 residues in the CDR3. Per germline, CDR1 SGHVS and CDR2 FQNEAQ. CDR3 sequence (DNA): TGTGCCAGCAGCAATCGGAGGGACACCGGGGAGCTGTTTTTT. It is translated as CASSNRRDTGELFF.

This clonotype occurred many times. This chain joins TRBV7-9 and TRBJ2-7; D might be TRBD2 (5 bases). Trimming left V 8 bases short and J 3 bases short, with 8 bases between. The germline V gene encodes CDR1 SEHNR and CDR2 FQNEAQ (reference sequence). The CDR3 length is 11 residues. The CDR3, as DNA: TGTGCCAGCGCAAGCGGCTACGAGCAGTACTTC. This encodes CASASGYEQYF.

This clonotype was counted a few times. The chain is built from TRBV9 and TRBJ2-3; the match to TRBD1 covers 10 bases. The CDR3 sequence is 17 residues long. Unmatched junction bases numbered 9, after V lost 4 bases and J lost 1 base. Germline CDR1 reads SGDLS; CDR2 reads YYNGEE. The CDR3 spells CASSSRTGGSGTDTQYF. As DNA, the CDR3 is TGTGCCAGCAGCTCCCGGACAGGGGGGAGCGGCACAGATACGCAGTATTTT.

The genes are TRBV7-8 and TRBJ1-5, with D maybe TRBD1 (6 bases). The V gene's germline CDR1 is SGHVS and CDR2 FQNEAQ. The V and J ends lost 5 bases and 3 bases respectively, with 17 bases between them. CDR3 length: 16 residues. CDR3 in DNA: TGTGCCAGCAGCAAACGACCGGGACAAATCAATCAGCCCCAGCATTTT. This sequence encodes CASSKRPGQINQPQHF.

V gene TRBV28 combines with J gene TRBJ1-2, with D unresolved. Per germline, CDR1 MDHEN and CDR2 SYDVKM. V lost 6 bases to trimming and J lost 4 bases, with 9 bases between them. The CDR3 runs 12 residues. CDR3 region: CASSPSAYGYTF. In DNA form, the CDR3 reads TGTGCCAGCAGCCCGTCGGCCTATGGCTACACCTTC.

Only a few counts were recorded for this clonotype. V is TRBV9 and J is TRBJ2-5, with TRBD2 matching 10 bases. Germline lookup yields CDR1 SGDLS and CDR2 YYNGEE. V lost 1 base, J lost 5 bases, and 2 bases stayed unmatched. This CDR3 has 14 residues. For the CDR3, the DNA is TGTGCCAGCAGCGTAACTAGCGGGGCGGAGACCCAGTACTTC. Its protein is CASSVTSGAETQYF.

This clonotype was counted ten times or more. The V and J genes are TRBV12-5 and TRBJ2-5, with 8 bases fitting TRBD1. Germline V lookup: CDR1 LGHNT, CDR2 FRNRAP. V was pared by 0 bases and J by 3 bases, with 12 bases of the junction left unmatched. This CDR3 contains 18 residues. CDR3 nucleotide sequence: TGTGCTAGTGGTTTGGTACAATTGGGGACAGGAAAAAAAGAGACCCAGTACTTC. Translating it yields CASGLVQLGTGKKETQYF.

The chain is built from TRBV14 and TRBJ1-5, with a tentative D call TRBD1 (5 bases). Germline CDR1 is SGHDN and CDR2 is FVKESK. Trimming took 0 bases from V and 0 from J, leaving 12 bases between them. The CDR3 has 17 residues. CDR3 nucleotides: TGTGCCAGCAGCCAAGACGTGGGGGGGTATAGCAATCAGCCCCAGCATTTT. Translated: CASSQDVGGYSNQPQHF. Drawing the rest from reference TRBV14 and TRBJ1-5, the complete variable domain is EAGVTQFPSHSVIEKGQTVTLRCDPISGHDNLYWYRRVMGKEIKFLLHFVKESKQDESGMPNNRFLAERTGGTYSTLKVQPAELEDSGVYFCASSQDVGGYSNQPQHFGDGTRLSIL.

This clonotype was recorded at least ten times. The V gene is TRBV7-2, the J gene TRBJ1-6, with D possibly being TRBD1 (6 bases). Trimming pared 7 bases from V and 3 bases from J, leaving 16 bases between. CDR3 length: 16 amino acids. Looked up from germline, CDR1 is SGHTA and CDR2 is FQGNSA. The CDR3 DNA sequence: TGTGCCAGCACGAAAGGGGGTTACGTCTATAATTCACCCCTCCACTTT. It specifies CASTKGGYVYNSPLHF.

The chain couples TRBV5-1 to TRBJ1-4; 7 positions match TRBD1. The CDR3 has 16 residues. Germline V gene sequence: CDR1 SGHRS, CDR2 YFSETQ. V lost 4 bases, J lost 0 bases, and 6 bases stayed unmatched. In DNA, the CDR3 is TGCGCCAGCAGCCTCTCCGGGACAGCAACTAATGAAAAACTGTTTTTT. Translated, it gives CASSLSGTATNEKLFF. Drawing the rest from reference TRBV5-1 and TRBJ1-4, the complete variable domain is KAGVTQTPRYLIKTRGQQVTLSCSPISGHRSVSWYQQTPGQGLQFLFEYFSETQRNKGNFPGRFSGRQFSNSRSEMNVSTLELGDSALYLCASSLSGTATNEKLFFGSGTQLSVL.

This clonotype was seen many times. The chain joins TRBV2 to TRBJ2-3; 9 nucleotides align to TRBD1. The CDR3 totals 17 residues. Germline V lookup: CDR1 SNHLY, CDR2 FYNNEI. The V gene end was trimmed by 6 bases and the J gene end by 0 bases; junction bases not matched to a gene: 10. The CDR3 is CASRRDRAPVSTDTQYF. CDR3 DNA: TGTGCCAGCAGGCGGGACAGGGCCCCGGTTAGCACAGATACGCAGTATTTT.

In this sample, this clonotype turned up many times. The chain recombines TRBV6-1 with TRBJ1-5, with D possibly TRBD1 on 6 matching bases. Per germline, CDR1 MNHNS and CDR2 SASEGT. CDR3 size: 14 residues. V was cut by 5 bases and J by 3 bases, with 11 bases left in between. DNA of the CDR3: TGTGCCAGCAGTTCTGGACAGATCAATCAGCCCCAGCATTTT. It codes for CASSSGQINQPQHF.

Only a few counts were recorded for this clonotype. The chain couples TRBV12-3 or TRBV12-4 to TRBJ2-5; 9 nucleotides line up with TRBD1. The CDR3 contains 13 residues. After removal of 6 bases from V and 5 bases from J, the junction contained 4 bases not matched to a gene. CDR3 in amino acids: CASRDRGAETQYF. DNA for the CDR3: TGTGCCAGCAGAGACAGGGGGGCGGAGACCCAGTACTTC.

This clonotype has a count of ten or more. V gene TRBV4-2 combines with J gene TRBJ2-2; D might be TRBD1 (5 bases). The CDR3 runs 17 residues. V lost 0 bases and J 6 bases, leaving 17 bases between the germline ends. Germline V lookup: CDR1 LGHNA, CDR2 YNFKEQ. The CDR3 coding sequence is TGTGCCAGCAGCCAAGAACGATCGGCCCAGGGCCCCGGGGAGCTGTTTTTT. It specifies CASSQERSAQGPGELFF.

V is TRBV7-9 and J is TRBJ2-7; perhaps TRBD1 as D (6 bases). V was pared by 4 bases and J by 6 bases, with 19 bases between. The CDR3 is 15 amino acids. Germline V gene data show CDR1 as SEHNR and CDR2 as FQNEAQ (reference sequence). The CDR3 region has the DNA TGTGCCAGCAGCTCCCCGGGACATTCGGTGCCCGAGCAGTACTTC. Protein sequence: CASSSPGHSVPEQYF.

The chain links TRBV6-5 to TRBJ2-1; 9 bases fit TRBD2. The CDR3 spans 14 residues. J lost 3 bases, V lost 8 bases, and 5 bases had no gene match. Germline V gives CDR1 MNHEY, CDR2 SVGAGI. In DNA, the CDR3 is TGTGCCAGCTCCGGGACTAGCAACTACAATGAGCAGTTCTTC. Residues: CASSGTSNYNEQFF.

In its sample, this clonotype ranks as medium-sized. The chain uses TRBV7-8 and TRBJ2-3; 9 bases fit TRBD2. Germline trimming cut 4 bases from V and 13 bases from J; bases unmatched to any gene: 9. This CDR3 is built from 13 residues. Germline V gene lookup returns CDR1 SGHVS and CDR2 FQNEAQ. CDR3 bases: TGTGCCAGCAGCTCCCCTCGGGCTAGCGGGGAGTATTTT. Translating it yields CASSSPRASGEYF.

The table lists this clonotype with many counts. The chain has TRBV28 and TRBJ2-2; no reliable D call. V was pared by 3 bases and J by 7 bases, with 12 bases between. Germline assignment: CDR1 MDHEN and CDR2 SYDVKM. CDR3 length equals 14 residues. This CDR3 reads CASSFASRVGELFF. The DNA for the CDR3 is TGTGCCAGCAGTTTCGCCTCCCGGGTCGGGGAGCTGTTTTTT.

In its sample, this clonotype is medium-sized. The gene calls are TRBV7-8 and TRBJ2-1; 10 nucleotides line up with TRBD1. The CDR3 is 16 amino acids. The trim removed 4 bases at V and 7 bases at J, leaving 10 bases unmatched. Germline CDR1 SGHVS, CDR2 FQNEAQ. CDR3 coding DNA: TGTGCCAGCAGCTCGCCGGGACAGGGGTATATGAATGAGCAGTTCTTC. It specifies CASSSPGQGYMNEQFF. The full variable domain, rest sourced from reference TRBV7-8 and TRBJ2-1, is GAGVSQSPRYKVAKRGQDVALRCDPISGHVSLFWYQQALGQGPEFLTYFQNEAQLDKSGLPSDRFFAERPEGSVSTLKIQRTQQEDSAVYLCASSSPGQGYMNEQFFGPGTRLTVL.

CDR3 region: CASLPANTGELFF. In DNA form, the CDR3 reads TGTGCCAGCCTTCCTGCTAACACCGGGGAGCTGTTTTTT. This chain uses TRBV7-2 with TRBJ2-2; no clear D. The CDR3 extends over 13 amino acids. Germline V lookup: CDR1 SGHTA, CDR2 FQGNSA. Trimming shortened V by 8 bases and J by 2 bases, and 9 bases separated the two germline ends.

This clonotype is medium-sized in the sample. The chain links TRBV4-2 to TRBJ2-1, with 11 positions matching TRBD1. Germline V gene sequence: CDR1 LGHNA, CDR2 YNFKEQ. The CDR3 covers 16 residues. The trim removed 0 bases at V and 3 bases at J, leaving 1 base unmatched. This CDR3 reads CASSQDGTGGYNEQFF. The DNA for the CDR3 is TGTGCCAGCAGCCAAGATGGGACAGGGGGCTACAATGAGCAGTTCTTC.

The rearrangement uses TRBV10-3 and TRBJ2-3; possible D gene TRBD2, 5 bases. From germline, CDR1 is ENHRY and CDR2 SYGVKD. V gave up 4 bases and J gave up 2 bases, with 10 bases separating them. This CDR3 is 14 amino acids long. CDR3 DNA sequence: TGTGCCATCAGTGCGTCGGGAAACACAGATACGCAGTATTTT. The encoded protein is CAISASGNTDTQYF.

This clonotype was seen many times. The chain uses TRBV7-2 and TRBJ1-6; 8 bases align to TRBD1. The CDR3 has 15 residues. With V trimmed by 5 bases and J by 8 bases, 8 bases remained unmatched. Germline V gene sequence: CDR1 SGHTA, CDR2 FQGNSA. The CDR3 sequence: CASSEGTGVYSPLHF. For the CDR3, the DNA is TGTGCCAGCAGCGAAGGGACAGGAGTTTATTCACCCCTCCACTTT.

This clonotype was picked up many times. The chain's CDR3 is CSAPTSELVNEQFF. The CDR3 DNA follows: TGCAGCGCCCCGACTAGCGAGCTTGTTAATGAGCAGTTCTTC. The chain couples TRBV29-1 to TRBJ2-1; 8 bases align to TRBD2. CDR3 size: 14 residues. After removal of 7 bases from V and 7 bases from J, the junction contained 12 bases not matched to a gene. CDR1 is SQVTM and CDR2 is ANQGSEA in the germline V gene.

The chain recombines TRBV6-1 with TRBJ1-1; no reliable D call. Germline CDR1 and CDR2: MNHNS and SASEGT. The CDR3 contains 14 residues. The V end lost 11 bases, the J end lost 1 base, and 17 bases lay between the germline ends. This chain's CDR3 is CAWAPAPANTEAFF. The CDR3 nucleotides read TGTGCCTGGGCCCCAGCCCCCGCGAACACTGAAGCTTTCTTT.

This clonotype is judged medium-sized. The rearrangement links TRBV23-1 to TRBJ2-7; 9 nucleotides line up with TRBD1. TRBV23-1 is classed as an ORF, of uncertain function. V shed 8 bases, J shed 0 bases, and the junction held 8 bases outside the gene matches. CDR3 length equals 15 residues. The CDR3 spells CASPGDREFSYEQYF. CDR3 in DNA: TGCGCCAGCCCGGGGGACAGGGAATTCTCCTACGAGCAGTACTTC.

This clonotype appeared many times. Written as DNA, the CDR3 is TGTGCCAGCAGCTTAGGAGGGGGGCGAGAGACCCAGTACTTC. It encodes CASSLGGGRETQYF. The rearrangement joins TRBV7-2 to TRBJ2-5; either TRBD1 or TRBD2 may supply D (6 bases each). V was trimmed by 1 base and J by 4 bases, leaving 10 bases between them. Germline V gene data show CDR1 as SGHTA and CDR2 as FQGNSA. The CDR3 has 14 residues.

This clonotype occurred once. CDR3 DNA: TGTGCCACCAGCAGAGAAACAGCGGGCGAGCAGTACTTC. This gives the protein CATSRETAGEQYF. The gene calls are TRBV15 and TRBJ2-7; TRBD2 might be the D (6 bases). There are 13 residues in the CDR3. V was cut by 0 bases and J by 6 bases, with 9 bases left in between. CDR1 is LNHNV and CDR2 is YYDKDF in the germline V gene (reference sequence).

This clonotype is labeled as hyperexpanded. This chain joins TRBV7-9 and TRBJ1-2; possibly TRBD1 for D (6 bases). The V and J ends lost 6 bases and 4 bases respectively, with 9 bases between them. The germline CDR1 and CDR2 sequences are SEHNR and FQNEAQ (reference sequence). This CDR3 contains 12 residues. CDR3 residues: CASRGGPYGYTF. As DNA, the CDR3 is TGTGCCAGCAGAGGGGGGCCCTATGGCTACACCTTC.

The chain recombines TRBV7-2 with TRBJ2-7; 14 positions match TRBD2. The V gene end was trimmed by 3 bases and the J gene end by 4 bases; junction bases not matched to a gene: 2. Germline CDR1 SGHTA, CDR2 FQGNSA. This CDR3 contains 15 residues. Written as DNA, the CDR3 is TGTGCCAGCAGCTTGGGACTAGCGGGGGTTTACGAGCAGTACTTC. Protein: CASSLGLAGVYEQYF.

This clonotype was observed many times. The V gene is TRBV9, the J gene TRBJ2-7; TRBD1 aligns across 12 bases. Trimming removed 3 bases from V and 9 bases from J; junction bases left unmatched: 10. Germline V gene data show CDR1 as SGDLS and CDR2 as YYNGEE. This CDR3 is built from 15 residues. The CDR3 DNA is TGTGCCAGCAGCGCCGGGACAGGGGGCTTCCTCGGGCAGTACTTC. It yields the protein CASSAGTGGFLGQYF.

At least ten counts were recorded for this clonotype. The chain uses TRBV18 and TRBJ2-1, with no clear D. The germline V gene has CDR1 KGHSH and CDR2 LQKENI. Trimming took 4 bases from V and 8 from J, leaving 12 bases between them. The CDR3 totals 13 residues. The CDR3 DNA reads as TGTGCCAGCTCACGACTCGATATAGATGAGCAGTTCTTC. Its translation: CASSRLDIDEQFF. The whole variable domain, filled in from reference TRBV18 and TRBJ2-1, reads NAGVMQNPRHLVRRRGQEARLRCSPMKGHSHVYWYRQLPEEGLKFMVYLQKENIIDESGMPKERFSAEFPKEGPSILRIQQVVRGDSAAYFCASSRLDIDEQFFGPGTRLTVL.